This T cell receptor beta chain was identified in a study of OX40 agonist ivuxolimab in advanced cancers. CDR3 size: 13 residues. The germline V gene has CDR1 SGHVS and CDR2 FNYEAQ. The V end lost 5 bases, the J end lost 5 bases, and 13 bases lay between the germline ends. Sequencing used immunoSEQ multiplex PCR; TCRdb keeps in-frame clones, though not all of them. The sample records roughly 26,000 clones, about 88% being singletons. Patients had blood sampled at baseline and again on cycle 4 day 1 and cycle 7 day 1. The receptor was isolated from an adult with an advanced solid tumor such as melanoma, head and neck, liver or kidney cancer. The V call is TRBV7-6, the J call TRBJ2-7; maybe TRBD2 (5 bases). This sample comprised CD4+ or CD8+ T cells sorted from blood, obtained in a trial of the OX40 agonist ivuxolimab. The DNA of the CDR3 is TGTGCCAGCAGCCTGGACTCGGGCCACGAGCAGTACTTC. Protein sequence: CASSLDSGHEQYF.